One and the same sample provided the 24 T cell receptor beta chains below, sequenced in a study of blood T cell repertoires in COVID-19. The data were produced by immunoSEQ multiplex PCR, yet TCRdb's version contains in-frame clones alone and is incomplete. The table lists approximately 270,000 clones, roughly nine tenths of them singletons. Specimen: peripheral blood. All receptors come from a man between 18 and 29 years old with active or convalescent COVID-19.

The V call is TRBV28, the J call TRBJ1-1; D is ambiguous. Trimming left V 4 bases short and J 7 bases short, with 25 bases between. CDR1 MDHEN and CDR2 SYDVKM come from the germline V gene. The CDR3 totals 17 residues. The CDR3 DNA follows: TGTGCCAGCAGTTCCCTCGGTTCTCACACGATGACTGTTGAAGCTTTCTTT. Residues: CASSSLGSHTMTVEAFF.

This chain joins TRBV4-3 and TRBJ1-2; TRBD1 matches at 8 bases. The CDR3 is made up of 15 amino acids. Germline V gene lookup returns CDR1 LGHNA and CDR2 YSLEER. After removal of 1 base from V and 0 bases from J, the junction contained 1 base not matched to a gene. This CDR3 is CASSQGTGTNYGYTF. The CDR3 nucleotides read TGCGCCAGCAGCCAAGGGACAGGGACTAACTATGGCTACACCTTC.

V usage is TRBV11-2 and J usage is TRBJ2-5, with a possible D match to TRBD2 (6 bases). The CDR3 consists of 14 residues. Trimming removed 5 bases at V and 6 bases at J, with 16 bases between. Germline CDR1 reads SGHAT; CDR2 reads FQNNGV. In DNA form, the CDR3 reads TGTGCCAGCAGCCCCCCGGAGGGTAGAAAGACCCAGTACTTC. Translation gives CASSPPEGRKTQYF.

The rearrangement uses TRBV5-4 and TRBJ1-4, with D perhaps matching TRBD1 (6 bases). The V and J ends lost 4 bases and 0 bases respectively, with 10 bases between them. Germline CDR1 and CDR2: SGHNT and YYREEE (reference sequence). The CDR3 loop spans 15 amino acids. CDR3 bases: TGTGCCAGCAGCGCCCGACAGGCAACTAATGAAAAACTGTTTTTT. It translates to CASSARQATNEKLFF.

This clone was seen more than once but under ten times. The CDR3 bases are TGTGCCAGCAGCGCCTTCACAGGGGCGACGAGCAATCAGCCCCAGCATTTT. As protein: CASSAFTGATSNQPQHF. V and J are TRBV11-2 and TRBJ1-5, with 7 positions matching TRBD1. Germline V lookup: CDR1 SGHAT, CDR2 FQNNGV. The CDR3 loop spans 17 amino acids. The junction had 11 bases not matched to a gene; V was cut back by 5 bases and J by 1 base.

The V gene is TRBV6-5, the J gene TRBJ2-3; D is unresolved. V was pared by 2 bases and J by 0 bases, with 9 bases between. Germline V gives CDR1 MNHEY, CDR2 SVGAGI. This CDR3 contains 15 residues. The CDR3 loop is CASSYVPSSTDTQYF. CDR3 coding DNA: TGTGCCAGCAGTTACGTCCCCTCTAGCACAGATACGCAGTATTTT.

This clone was seen only once. This chain uses TRBV7-2 with TRBJ2-5, with D perhaps matching TRBD2 (5 bases). In germline, CDR1 is SGHTA, CDR2 FQGNSA. This CDR3 region has 13 residues. The V end lost 3 bases, the J end lost 4 bases, and 9 bases lay between the germline ends. DNA of the CDR3: TGTGCCAGCAGCTTTCGGGGTGTAGAGACCCAGTACTTC. This sequence encodes CASSFRGVETQYF.

Concerning this clone: This CDR3 is also generated by other DNA sequences in the sample. The chain has TRBV5-1 and TRBJ2-1, with 8 bases aligning to TRBD1. The CDR3 runs to 14 residues. The V gene's germline CDR1 is SGHRS and CDR2 YFSETQ. Trimming cost V 5 bases and J 4 bases; bases outside gene matches: 5. Here the CDR3 reads CASSLGQGYNEQFF. The CDR3 DNA is TGCGCCAGCAGTTTAGGACAGGGATACAATGAGCAGTTCTTC. Full variable domain (outside the CDR3, taken from reference TRBV5-1 and TRBJ2-1): KAGVTQTPRYLIKTRGQQVTLSCSPISGHRSVSWYQQTPGQGLQFLFEYFSETQRNKGNFPGRFSGRQFSNSRSEMNVSTLELGDSALYLCASSLGQGYNEQFFGPGTRLTVL.

The rearrangement links TRBV7-3 to TRBJ2-2, with D maybe TRBD1 (5 bases). Trimming shortened V by 0 bases and J by 3 bases, and 11 bases separated the two germline ends. CDR3 length equals 16 residues. The germline CDR1 and CDR2 sequences are SGHTA and FQGTGA. CDR3 residues: CASSLTGRAYTGELFF. DNA for the CDR3: TGTGCCAGCAGCTTAACGGGCAGGGCTTACACCGGGGAGCTGTTTTTT.

The genes are TRBV20-1 and TRBJ2-7; D possibly corresponds to TRBD1 (6 bases). Germline V lookup: CDR1 DFQATT, CDR2 SNEGSKA (reference sequence). With 6 bases removed from V and 6 bases from J, the gap between germline ends came to 12 bases. The CDR3 sequence is 11 residues long. For the CDR3, the DNA is TGCAGTGCCCACAGGGTGGTCGAGCAGTACTTC. Amino acids: CSAHRVVEQYF.

The CDR3 nucleotides read TGTGCCAGCAGCCCCGGGACAGGGGGCTTTTTGAGCGAGCAGTACTTC. Its protein is CASSPGTGGFLSEQYF. This chain connects TRBV9 to TRBJ2-7; TRBD1 matches at 12 bases. Germline trimming cut 4 bases from V and 6 bases from J; bases unmatched to any gene: 11. The CDR3 is 16 residues long. Germline V gene data show CDR1 as SGDLS and CDR2 as YYNGEE.

The chain combines TRBV9 with TRBJ2-1; TRBD2 matches at 8 bases. The CDR3 loop spans 15 amino acids. Germline V gives CDR1 SGDLS, CDR2 YYNGEE. Trimming cost V 4 bases and J 4 bases; bases outside gene matches: 7. CDR3 residues: CASSSSGSWYNEQFF. The CDR3 region has the DNA TGTGCCAGCAGCTCCAGCGGGAGCTGGTACAATGAGCAGTTCTTC.

The V gene is TRBV3-1 (or the pseudogene TRBV3-2), the J gene TRBJ2-3; a weak D match, TRBD2 (5 bases). The germline gives CDR1 LGHDT, CDR2 YNNKEL (reference sequence). This CDR3 has 14 amino acids. The V end was cut by 4 bases, the J end by 1 base, with 9 bases between. CDR3 sequence: CASSPSEGTDTQYF. CDR3 nucleotides: TGTGCCAGCAGCCCGTCGGAGGGCACAGATACGCAGTATTTT.

V gene TRBV7-3 combines with J gene TRBJ2-1; TRBD1 agrees at 8 bases. Per germline, CDR1 SGHTA and CDR2 FQGTGA. V lost 3 bases, J lost 6 bases, and 4 bases stayed unmatched. CDR3 length: 14 residues. Here the CDR3 DNA reads TGTGCCAGCAGCTTCCGACAGGGGATCAATGAGCAGTTCTTC. It yields the protein CASSFRQGINEQFF.

This sequence joins TRBV28 and TRBJ1-5, with D tentatively TRBD1 (6 bases). The CDR3 length is 15 residues. V was cut by 2 bases and J by 3 bases, with 11 bases left in between. Looked up from germline, CDR1 is MDHEN and CDR2 is SYDVKM. CDR3 residues: CASSLQGLINQPQHF. In DNA, the CDR3 is TGTGCCAGCAGTTTACAGGGGCTTATCAATCAGCCCCAGCATTTT.

V usage is TRBV13 and J usage is TRBJ1-6; D is ambiguous. CDR1 is PRHDT, CDR2 FYEKMQ, per germline (reference sequence). V was cut by 6 bases and J by 9 bases, with 15 bases left in between. The CDR3 is made up of 14 amino acids. CDR3 amino acids: CASRKARMGSPLHF. The CDR3 DNA reads TGTGCCAGCAGGAAGGCGAGGATGGGTTCACCCCTCCACTTT.

This clone was seen a handful of times. The chain carries TRBV4-2 and TRBJ1-1, with a tentative D call TRBD1 (5 bases). Trimming took 0 bases from V and 4 from J, leaving 12 bases between them. CDR3 size: 15 residues. Per germline, CDR1 LGHNA and CDR2 YNFKEQ. The chain's CDR3 is CASSQDDRTGTEAFF. CDR3 in DNA: TGTGCCAGCAGCCAAGATGACAGAACCGGCACTGAAGCTTTCTTT.

In DNA, the CDR3 is TGTGCCTGCGAGACTAGCGGGGGAAAAACCCTAAGAGCAGATACGCAGTATTTT. It encodes CACETSGGKTLRADTQYF. V usage is TRBV30 and J usage is TRBJ2-3; TRBD2 matches at 12 bases. The CDR3 is 18 amino acids. Germline-derived CDR1 and CDR2 are GTSNPN and SVGIG (reference sequence). The trim removed 6 bases at V and 4 bases at J, leaving 17 bases unmatched.

This clone is a singleton in its sample. V gene TRBV19 combines with J gene TRBJ1-2; D perhaps matches TRBD1 (5 bases). Trimming stripped 6 bases from V and 0 bases from J, with 17 bases between. The CDR3 is 16 amino acids. Looked up from germline, CDR1 is LNHDA and CDR2 is SQIVND (reference sequence). CDR3 sequence: CASRDTIKTTNYGYTF. CDR3 nucleotides: TGTGCCAGTAGGGACACGATCAAAACCACTAACTATGGCTACACCTTC.

V gene TRBV9 combines with J gene TRBJ2-7; the D gene is possibly TRBD1 (5 bases). The germline V and J ends were trimmed by 3 bases and 1 base, with 14 bases remaining between them. CDR3 length equals 15 residues. Germline assignment: CDR1 SGDLS and CDR2 YYNGEE. The CDR3, as DNA: TGTGCCAGCAGCGGGGCAGGGTCCTCATCCTACGAGCAGTACTTC. Protein: CASSGAGSSSYEQYF.

The chain recombines TRBV18 with TRBJ1-2; 8 nucleotides align to TRBD1. Germline V gene sequence: CDR1 KGHSH, CDR2 LQKENI. CDR3 length: 16 amino acids. Trimming at V came to 6 bases and at J to 3 bases, leaving 12 bases not matched to a gene. CDR3 coding DNA: TGTGCCAGCTCTACCAAGGGCAGGGGGCGCGACTATGGCTACACCTTC. This translates into CASSTKGRGRDYGYTF.

The V call is TRBV27, the J call TRBJ1-1; maybe TRBD1 (6 bases). CDR1 MNHEY and CDR2 SMNVEV come from the germline V gene (reference sequence). The CDR3 consists of 14 residues. V was trimmed by 8 bases and J by 5 bases, leaving 18 bases between them. CDR3 coding DNA: TGTGCCAGCTCCTTTAGAGGGGGTAGGACTGAAGCTTTCTTT. As protein: CASSFRGGRTEAFF.

J is TRBJ1-1 and V is TRBV27; D gene uncertain. Germline values: CDR1 MNHEY, CDR2 SMNVEV (reference sequence). V lost 2 bases and J 4 bases, leaving 11 bases between the germline ends. The CDR3 totals 14 residues. The CDR3 protein is CASSLNPGFTEAFF. In DNA form, the CDR3 reads TGTGCCAGCAGTTTAAATCCGGGGTTCACTGAAGCTTTCTTT.

This clone was counted between two and nine times. V usage is TRBV19 and J usage is TRBJ1-1, with D tentatively TRBD1 (6 bases). Germline lookup yields CDR1 LNHDA and CDR2 SQIVND (reference sequence). Trimming removed 9 bases at V and 6 bases at J, with 20 bases between. CDR3 length: 14 residues. The CDR3 DNA reads TGTGCCAGCACAGGGCTACGGTCTCAGCCTGAAGCTTTCTTT. It yields the protein CASTGLRSQPEAFF.